What follows are 21 T cell receptor beta chains derived from one specimen sequenced in a study of blood T cell repertoires in COVID-19. Sequencing was performed with immunoSEQ multiplex PCR; in TCRdb, only in-frame clones are kept and a portion is missing. The sample includes about 60,000 clones, about 84% of them seen just once. Specimen: peripheral blood. The receptors originated from a human donor in a cohort sampled during active COVID-19.

This clone was observed a handful of times. The rearrangement links TRBV9 to TRBJ2-1, with 9 bases that match TRBD1. The germline V gene encodes CDR1 SGDLS and CDR2 YYNGEE. The CDR3 extends over 13 amino acids. V was clipped by 7 bases and J by 6 bases; unmatched bases: 5. CDR3 protein: CASGQGRINEQFF. In DNA, the CDR3 is TGTGCCAGCGGACAGGGGCGGATCAATGAGCAGTTCTTC.

The genes are TRBV4-3 and TRBJ2-1, with 11 bases aligning to TRBD1. CDR1 and CDR2 (germline): LGHNA, YSLEER. V gave up 4 bases and J gave up 12 bases; unmatched junction bases: 11. The CDR3 sequence is 15 residues long. CDR3 DNA: TGCGCCAGCAGCCGAGGACAGGGGGCCCCGGGCGTGCAGTTCTTC. Translating gives CASSRGQGAPGVQFF.

This clone was observed once. This chain joins TRBV4-3 and TRBJ2-3; D remains ambiguous. The V gene's germline CDR1 is LGHNA and CDR2 YSLEER. V was trimmed by 4 bases and J by 3 bases, leaving 8 bases between them. There are 13 residues in the CDR3. CDR3 residues: CASSRARTDTQYF. The DNA of the CDR3 is TGCGCCAGCAGCCGAGCTAGAACAGATACGCAGTATTTT.

J is TRBJ1-2 and V is TRBV25-1, with 10 nucleotides matching TRBD1. With V trimmed by 4 bases and J by 0 bases, 8 bases remained unmatched. Per the germline V gene, CDR1 is MGHDK and CDR2 is SYGVNS. This CDR3 contains 17 residues. The CDR3 nucleotides are TGTGCCAGCAGTGGAGACAGGGGGCGTCGAGCTAACTATGGCTACACCTTC. Amino acid sequence: CASSGDRGRRANYGYTF.

The chain carries TRBV4-3 and TRBJ2-7, with D perhaps TRBD1 (5 bases). The CDR3 length is 12 residues. Germline-derived CDR1 and CDR2 are LGHNA and YSLEER. V lost 5 bases, J lost 6 bases, and 11 bases lay in between. The CDR3 sequence: CASSYGASEQYF. CDR3 DNA sequence: TGCGCCAGCAGCTATGGGGCCTCCGAGCAGTACTTC.

The J gene is TRBJ2-1, the V gene TRBV4-2; the D gene is possibly TRBD2 (6 bases). Germline V gene data show CDR1 as LGHNA and CDR2 as YNFKEQ. The CDR3 has 17 residues. Trimming stripped 4 bases from V and 6 bases from J, with 22 bases between. In DNA, the CDR3 is TGTGCCAGCAGCCCGATCTCCGGGGGACTTCAGGCCAATGAGCAGTTCTTC. Encoded protein: CASSPISGGLQANEQFF.

V gene TRBV18 combines with J gene TRBJ1-1, with TRBD1 matching 7 bases. V dropped 3 bases and J dropped 5; count of bases not matched to a gene: 9. Germline CDR1 KGHSH, CDR2 LQKENI. This CDR3 comprises 15 residues. CDR3 residues: CASSPNLQQGTEAFF. CDR3 nucleotide sequence: TGTGCCAGCTCACCGAATCTCCAACAGGGGACTGAAGCTTTCTTT.

This clone was picked up a small number of times. For the CDR3, the DNA is TGTGCCAGCAGTTTCCGACAGAATAGCAATCAGCCCCAGCATTTT. As protein: CASSFRQNSNQPQHF. V is TRBV27 and J is TRBJ1-5, with D possibly TRBD1 on 5 matching bases. Per the germline V gene, CDR1 is MNHEY and CDR2 is SMNVEV (reference sequence). Trimming shortened V by 3 bases and J by 0 bases, and 9 bases separated the two germline ends. The CDR3 is 15 amino acids.

J is TRBJ2-1 and V is TRBV5-1, with D possibly TRBD2 on 5 matching bases. The CDR3 has 15 amino acids. Trimming shortened V by 2 bases and J by 0 bases, and 9 bases separated the two germline ends. CDR1 and CDR2 from the germline V gene are SGHRS and YFSETQ. The CDR3, as DNA: TGCGCCAGCAGCTTTGCGGCGGGCTCCTACAATGAGCAGTTCTTC. Protein sequence: CASSFAAGSYNEQFF.

This chain uses TRBV15 with TRBJ2-5, with D possibly being TRBD2 (5 bases). The V end was cut by 2 bases, the J end by 7 bases, with 26 bases between. This CDR3 spans 18 amino acids. Germline lookup yields CDR1 LNHNV and CDR2 YYDKDF (reference sequence). The CDR3 reads CATSRSLGEGGHLVTQYF. CDR3 nucleotide sequence: TGTGCCACCAGCAGATCATTGGGCGAGGGTGGGCATCTGGTGACCCAGTACTTC.

This clone was observed once. The chain combines TRBV11-2 with TRBJ1-3, with D uncertain. Trimming took off 0 bases at V and 1 base at J, with 13 bases between the two ends. Germline values: CDR1 SGHAT, CDR2 FQNNGV. The CDR3 runs 17 residues. This chain's CDR3 is CASSLEAGSLSGNTIYF. CDR3 DNA: TGTGCCAGCAGCTTAGAGGCGGGGTCCCTTTCTGGAAACACCATATATTTT.

The rearrangement links TRBV30 to TRBJ2-1, with D tentatively TRBD1 (6 bases). Germline-derived CDR1 and CDR2 are GTSNPN and SVGIG (reference sequence). The CDR3 has 15 amino acids. Trimming removed 7 bases at V and 3 bases at J, with 19 bases between. The CDR3 nucleotides read TGTGCCTTCACACAAAGGACAGATTTCTACAATGAGCAGTTCTTC. Translating it yields CAFTQRTDFYNEQFF.

The V gene is TRBV12-3 or TRBV12-4, the J gene TRBJ1-2; tentative D call: TRBD1 (6 bases). V gave up 9 bases and J gave up 8 bases, with 13 bases separating them. The CDR3 loop spans 11 amino acids. CDR3 DNA: TGTGCCAGTGCGGGGGGCTGGGGCTACACCTTC. It codes for CASAGGWGYTF.

The rearrangement uses TRBV28 and TRBJ1-1, with 7 bases fitting TRBD1. Germline lookup yields CDR1 MDHEN and CDR2 SYDVKM. This CDR3 is built from 15 residues. V was pared by 5 bases and J by 1 base, with 7 bases of the junction left unmatched. The CDR3 region has the DNA TGTGCCAGCAGTACCACTCGGACAGGGAACACTGAAGCTTTCTTT. Protein: CASSTTRTGNTEAFF.

The genes are TRBV19 and TRBJ1-4; 7 bases match TRBD1. V trimming: 8 bases; J trimming: 4 bases; junction bases outside the gene matches: 10. This CDR3 is 15 amino acids long. CDR1 is LNHDA and CDR2 is SQIVND in the germline V gene (reference sequence). This CDR3 reads CASPALQGFNEKLFF. The DNA for the CDR3 is TGTGCCAGTCCCGCTTTACAGGGGTTTAATGAAAAACTGTTTTTT.

V gene TRBV2 combines with J gene TRBJ1-5; D might be TRBD1 (5 bases). V lost 5 bases and J 1 base, leaving 12 bases between the germline ends. Germline-derived CDR1 and CDR2 are SNHLY and FYNNEI. This CDR3 comprises 15 residues. CDR3 bases: TGTGCCAGCAGTAGAGAAGGGGTGAGCAATCAGCCCCAGCATTTT. Translation gives CASSREGVSNQPQHF.

In its sample, this clone was seen a few times. The chain has TRBV19 and TRBJ1-3; 8 nucleotides match TRBD1. J lost 4 bases, V lost 2 bases, and 7 bases had no gene match. Germline V gives CDR1 LNHDA, CDR2 SQIVND (reference sequence). The length of the CDR3 is 16 residues. The DNA of the CDR3 is TGTGCCAGTAGTATACTTCAGGGGGCTAGAGGAAACACCATATATTTT. Protein: CASSILQGARGNTIYF.

The V and J genes are TRBV5-5 and TRBJ1-4; D might be TRBD1 (5 bases). The length of the CDR3 is 11 residues. The germline V and J ends were trimmed by 7 bases and 8 bases, with 9 bases remaining between them. Per germline, CDR1 SGHKS and CDR2 YYEKEE (reference sequence). The CDR3 region is CASERGEKLFF. The CDR3 coding sequence is TGTGCCAGCGAGCGGGGGGAAAAACTGTTTTTT.

The chain carries TRBV15 and TRBJ2-7; TRBD1 agrees at 8 bases. From germline, CDR1 is LNHNV and CDR2 YYDKDF (reference sequence). The CDR3 covers 15 residues. Germline trimming cut 3 bases from V and 4 bases from J; bases unmatched to any gene: 8. This CDR3 reads CATSSGGQGRYEQYF. DNA of the CDR3: TGTGCCACCAGCAGCGGCGGACAGGGACGTTACGAGCAGTACTTC. Using reference TRBV15 and TRBJ2-7 for the parts outside the CDR3, the full variable domain is DAMVIQNPRYQVTQFGKPVTLSCSQTLNHNVMYWYQQKSSQAPKLLFHYYDKDFNNEADTPDNFQSRRPNTSFCFLDIRSPGLGDTAMYLCATSSGGQGRYEQYFGPGTRLTVT.

The chain is built from TRBV7-3 and TRBJ1-1; TRBD1 aligns across 7 bases. The V gene end was trimmed by 4 bases and the J gene end by 1 base; junction bases not matched to a gene: 3. Per the germline V gene, CDR1 is SGHTA and CDR2 is FQGTGA. This CDR3 region has 14 residues. The DNA of the CDR3 is TGTGCCAGCAGCTCCTCAGGGGGGAACACTGAAGCTTTCTTT. Encoded protein: CASSSSGGNTEAFF. Using reference TRBV7-3 and TRBJ1-1 for the parts outside the CDR3, the full variable domain is GAGVSQTPSNKVTEKGKYVELRCDPISGHTALYWYRQSLGQGPEFLIYFQGTGAADDSGLPNDRFFAVRPEGSVSTLKIQRTERGDSAVYLCASSSSGGNTEAFFGQGTRLTVV.

The chain employs TRBV6-1 and TRBJ1-2; perhaps TRBD1 as D (6 bases). Per the germline V gene, CDR1 is MNHNS and CDR2 is SASEGT. The CDR3 has 15 amino acids. V dropped 2 bases and J dropped 4 bases, with 14 bases sitting between them. The CDR3, as DNA: TGTGCCAGCAGTGAAAGGCAGACAGGCCCCTATGGCTACACCTTC. Translated: CASSERQTGPYGYTF.